These 32 T cell receptor beta chains came from one sample sequenced in a study of OX40 agonist ivuxolimab in advanced cancers. The receptor library was made with the immunoSEQ multiplex PCR assay. TCRdb mirrors the immuneACCESS table, restricted to in-frame sequences. Some clones are absent from its copies; in checked studies, under half trace to an unresolved V gene, and the reason for the others is unknown. Counted in this sample were roughly 75,000 clones; about 89% of them appeared once. Under 0.85% of the sample is in the top ten clones. Sequencing used CD4+ or CD8+ T cells sorted from blood, obtained in a trial of the OX40 agonist ivuxolimab. These receptor sequences come from an adult with an advanced solid tumor such as melanoma, head and neck, liver or kidney cancer.

J is TRBJ1-1 and V is TRBV29-1; D might be TRBD1 (5 bases). Germline V gene lookup returns CDR1 SQVTM and CDR2 ANQGSEA. The CDR3 length is 15 residues. Deletions cut 1 base from V and 4 bases from J, with 16 bases between. For the CDR3, the DNA is TGCAGCGTTGAAGTCCTTGGGGGAGGAGCCACTGAAGCTTTCTTT. Protein sequence: CSVEVLGGGATEAFF.

The V and J genes are TRBV9 and TRBJ2-7; no firm D call. CDR1 is SGDLS, CDR2 YYNGEE, per germline. V lost 0 bases to trimming and J lost 5 bases, with 9 bases between them. The CDR3 is 13 amino acids. This CDR3 is CASSVVPFDEQYF. CDR3 bases: TGTGCCAGCAGCGTAGTCCCCTTCGACGAGCAGTACTTC.

This clone appeared a few times. The CDR3 DNA reads as TGTGCCAGCAGTTGGGACAGGGAGTTTCGGGGCTACACCTTC. It specifies CASSWDREFRGYTF. This chain joins TRBV6-5 and TRBJ1-2; 9 bases are shared with TRBD1. The CDR3 has 14 amino acids. Trimming cost V 4 bases and J 8 bases; bases outside gene matches: 8. Germline values: CDR1 MNHEY, CDR2 SVGAGI.

The gene calls are TRBV2 and TRBJ1-5; perhaps TRBD1 as D (6 bases). CDR1 and CDR2 from the germline V gene are SNHLY and FYNNEI. V was shortened by 6 bases and J by 2 bases, with 17 bases between the two germline ends. The CDR3 consists of 16 residues. The chain's CDR3 is CASRGVGGAGNQPQHF. CDR3 in DNA: TGTGCCAGCAGGGGAGTGGGGGGCGCGGGCAATCAGCCCCAGCATTTT.

This rearrangement joins TRBV9 to TRBJ1-3; TRBD1 is a possible D gene (5 bases). Germline CDR1 and CDR2: SGDLS and YYNGEE. CDR3 length: 13 amino acids. V was cut by 7 bases and J by 4 bases, with 12 bases left in between. The chain's CDR3 is CASGRGRGNTIYF. In DNA form, the CDR3 reads TGTGCCAGCGGTAGGGGAAGGGGAAACACCATATATTTT.

V is TRBV6-1 and J is TRBJ1-3; D ambiguous. With 5 bases removed from V and 3 bases from J, the gap between germline ends came to 11 bases. This CDR3 spans 14 amino acids. From germline, CDR1 is MNHNS and CDR2 SASEGT. The CDR3 sequence: CASSLDNFGNTIYF. The DNA of the CDR3 is TGTGCCAGCAGTCTAGACAACTTTGGAAACACCATATATTTT.

The chain uses TRBV6-1 and TRBJ2-2; 8 bases are a match to TRBD1. V lost 5 bases, J lost 6 bases, and 8 bases stayed unmatched. There are 15 residues in the CDR3. Per the germline V gene, CDR1 is MNHNS and CDR2 is SASEGT. The CDR3 sequence: CASSKDRALAGELFF. In nucleotides, the CDR3 is TGTGCCAGCAGTAAGGACAGGGCCCTGGCCGGGGAGCTGTTTTTT.

V gene TRBV7-3 combines with J gene TRBJ1-1; D is uncertain. The V end lost 0 bases, the J end lost 1 base, and 9 bases lay between the germline ends. Looked up from germline, CDR1 is SGHTA and CDR2 is FQGTGA. The CDR3 contains 15 residues. The CDR3 loop is CASSLTRVPNTEAFF. The CDR3 coding sequence is TGTGCCAGCAGCTTAACCCGGGTCCCGAACACTGAAGCTTTCTTT.

The chain recombines TRBV5-5 with TRBJ1-6, with 10 bases matching TRBD1. The V segment lost 3 bases and the J segment 6 bases; nucleotides outside the gene matches: 3. Germline V gene lookup returns CDR1 SGHKS and CDR2 YYEKEE (reference sequence). The CDR3 covers 15 residues. The CDR3 is CASSSRDRGNSPLHF. Written as DNA, the CDR3 is TGTGCCAGCAGCTCCCGGGACAGGGGTAATTCACCCCTCCACTTT.

The chain links TRBV18 to TRBJ2-7, with TRBD2 as a possible D gene (6 bases). CDR1 KGHSH and CDR2 LQKENI come from the germline V gene. The CDR3 contains 15 residues. V lost 3 bases, J lost 0 bases, and 12 bases lay in between. CDR3: CASSPGLLNSYEQYF. The DNA for the CDR3 is TGTGCCAGCTCACCGGGACTTCTTAACTCCTACGAGCAGTACTTC. Drawing the rest from reference TRBV18 and TRBJ2-7, the complete variable domain is NAGVMQNPRHLVRRRGQEARLRCSPMKGHSHVYWYRQLPEEGLKFMVYLQKENIIDESGMPKERFSAEFPKEGPSILRIQQVVRGDSAAYFCASSPGLLNSYEQYFGPGTRLTVT.

The chain has TRBV11-2 and TRBJ2-2; D is possibly TRBD1 or TRBD2 (5 bases each). Germline loops: CDR1 SGHAT, CDR2 FQNNGV. The V and J ends lost 7 bases and 6 bases respectively, with 12 bases between them. The CDR3 extends over 13 amino acids. The CDR3 protein is CASTPRGSGELFF. Written as DNA, the CDR3 is TGTGCCAGCACCCCGAGGGGTTCCGGGGAGCTGTTTTTT.

This chain links TRBV23-1 with TRBJ2-7; a weak D match, TRBD2 (6 bases). TRBV23-1 is assigned to the ORF class and has an uncertain function. Deletions cut 4 bases from V and 7 bases from J, with 20 bases between. This CDR3 region has 15 residues. CDR3 in DNA: TGCGCCAGCAGTCGCCGGGGTGGAGGGTATTGGGAGCAGTACTTC. This gives the protein CASSRRGGGYWEQYF.

The chain employs TRBV11-3 and TRBJ2-2; D gene ambiguous. V was clipped by 4 bases and J by 4 bases, with 7 bases between them. Germline V lookup: CDR1 SGHNT, CDR2 YENEEA. This CDR3 is 13 amino acids long. The CDR3 DNA sequence: TGTGCCAGCAGCTCCGGACCCACCGGGGAGCTGTTTTTT. Its translation: CASSSGPTGELFF.

The chain carries TRBV19 and TRBJ2-6; the D gene is possibly TRBD1 (5 bases). The germline gives CDR1 LNHDA, CDR2 SQIVND (reference sequence). The CDR3 is made up of 15 amino acids. V lost 6 bases, J lost 0 bases, and 9 bases lay in between. CDR3 bases: TGTGCCAGTAGGACAGTATCCTCTGGGGCCAACGTCCTGACTTTC. Residues: CASRTVSSGANVLTF.

The chain uses TRBV14 and TRBJ2-7; D remains unclear. The CDR3 sequence is 16 residues long. Trimming took off 1 base at V and 8 bases at J, with 21 bases between the two ends. Germline values: CDR1 SGHDN, CDR2 FVKESK. CDR3 region: CASSQGSLRLSPKQYF. In nucleotides, the CDR3 is TGTGCCAGCAGCCAAGGCTCCCTGAGACTTTCCCCCAAGCAGTACTTC.

The rearrangement joins TRBV25-1 to TRBJ2-7; TRBD1 agrees at 11 bases. Germline CDR1 MGHDK, CDR2 SYGVNS. The CDR3 is made up of 15 amino acids. J gave up 6 bases and V 7 bases, and 11 bases lay outside the gene matches. This CDR3 is CASTRGGTGGVEQYF. As DNA, the CDR3 is TGTGCCAGCACCAGGGGAGGGACAGGGGGAGTCGAGCAGTACTTC.

The J gene is TRBJ1-5, the V gene TRBV9; 7 nucleotides match TRBD1. Germline V gives CDR1 SGDLS, CDR2 YYNGEE. This CDR3 has 14 amino acids. J was trimmed by 5 bases and V by 2 bases; bases with no gene match: 4. The CDR3 reads CASSVRGTDQPQHF. For the CDR3, the DNA is TGTGCCAGCAGCGTGAGGGGGACAGATCAGCCCCAGCATTTT.

The V and J genes are TRBV4-3 and TRBJ2-7, with D possibly being TRBD2 (6 bases). This CDR3 contains 13 residues. Per germline, CDR1 LGHNA and CDR2 YSLEER. V was pared by 4 bases and J by 13 bases, with 20 bases between. CDR3 sequence reads: CASSRNGGGTRYF. The DNA for the CDR3 is TGCGCCAGCAGCCGGAATGGTGGAGGGACGCGTTACTTC.

V is TRBV5-1 and J is TRBJ1-1; a weak D match, TRBD1 (5 bases). Trimming removed 0 bases at V and 1 base at J, with 10 bases between. Germline V gene sequence: CDR1 SGHRS, CDR2 YFSETQ. The CDR3 has 15 amino acids. The CDR3 DNA reads TGCGCCAGCAGCTTGGGGGGCCAGGGGAACACTGAAGCTTTCTTT. Its translation: CASSLGGQGNTEAFF.

The V gene is TRBV6-8, the J gene TRBJ2-1; D is perhaps TRBD1 (5 bases). CDR1 and CDR2 (germline): MNHGY, SAAAGT. V lost 7 bases and J lost 6, with 16 bases in between. The CDR3 consists of 14 residues. As DNA, the CDR3 is TGTGCCAGCATTCAACTTGACAGCTCCAATGAGCAGTTCTTC. This codes for CASIQLDSSNEQFF.

V usage is TRBV30 and J usage is TRBJ1-2; TRBD1 is a possible D gene (5 bases). The V end lost 2 bases, the J end lost 6 bases, and 16 bases lay between the germline ends. This CDR3 spans 14 amino acids. The V gene's germline CDR1 is GTSNPN and CDR2 SVGIG (reference sequence). The CDR3 sequence is CAWSPGWDSNGYTF. The CDR3 DNA reads TGTGCCTGGAGTCCCGGGTGGGACTCAAATGGCTACACCTTC.

J is TRBJ1-5 and V is TRBV6-1, with 7 bases aligning to TRBD1. This CDR3 comprises 12 residues. Looked up from germline, CDR1 is MNHNS and CDR2 is SASEGT. V lost 7 bases and J lost 8; bases outside the gene matches: 5. The CDR3 here is CASKTGFKPQHF. CDR3 bases: TGTGCCAGCAAGACAGGGTTTAAGCCCCAGCATTTT.

This sequence joins TRBV30 and TRBJ1-6, with D tentatively TRBD1 (6 bases). Trimming stripped 0 bases from V and 3 bases from J, with 15 bases between. This CDR3 comprises 17 residues. Germline V lookup: CDR1 GTSNPN, CDR2 SVGIG (reference sequence). DNA of the CDR3: TGTGCCTGGAGTGTACCAAGACAGGCGATCTATAATTCACCCCTCCACTTT. Encoded protein: CAWSVPRQAIYNSPLHF.

The table lists this clone with a few counts. The chain carries TRBV11-2 and TRBJ2-5; D not resolved. The germline CDR1 and CDR2 sequences are SGHAT and FQNNGV. The CDR3 contains 12 residues. V lost 5 bases, J lost 4 bases, and 8 bases lay in between. Written as DNA, the CDR3 is TGTGCCAGCAGCCCTGTTCCAGAGACCCAGTACTTC. It translates to CASSPVPETQYF.

The genes are TRBV7-2 and TRBJ2-2, with D perhaps matching TRBD1 (5 bases). Germline V gene lookup returns CDR1 SGHTA and CDR2 FQGNSA. CDR3 size: 13 residues. Trimming took 5 bases from V and 5 from J, leaving 9 bases between them. The DNA of the CDR3 is TGTGCCAGCAGCCCTACAGGTACCGGGGAGCTGTTTTTT. It specifies CASSPTGTGELFF.

The chain combines TRBV6-6 with TRBJ2-5; D gene ambiguous. Germline-derived CDR1 and CDR2 are MNHNY and SVGAGI (reference sequence). The CDR3 spans 11 residues. The ends were cut back, 5 bases at V and 4 bases at J, with 5 bases in the middle. The CDR3 DNA sequence: TGTGCCAGCAGTGTCGGAGAGACCCAGTACTTC. It yields the protein CASSVGETQYF.

This chain joins TRBV30 and TRBJ2-5; maybe TRBD2 (6 bases). The CDR3 loop spans 16 amino acids. The germline V and J ends were trimmed by 5 bases and 1 base, with 20 bases remaining between them. Germline-derived CDR1 and CDR2 are GTSNPN and SVGIG (reference sequence). CDR3 nucleotide sequence: TGTGCCTGGTCTAGCCCGCCCGGGAGCCTCCAAGAGACCCAGTACTTC. Translated, it gives CAWSSPPGSLQETQYF.

The table lists this clone with a few counts. The V call is TRBV4-1, the J call TRBJ1-5, with 7 positions matching TRBD1. The germline V gene has CDR1 MGHRA and CDR2 YSYEKL. Trimming at V came to 4 bases and at J to 2 bases, leaving 2 bases not matched to a gene. The CDR3 has 14 residues. CDR3 DNA: TGCGCCAGCAGCCGAGGACAGGGCAATCAGCCCCAGCATTTT. Amino acid sequence: CASSRGQGNQPQHF.

This clone has just a few counts. The chain employs TRBV5-1 and TRBJ2-5; 9 bases map to TRBD1. CDR1 is SGHRS and CDR2 is YFSETQ in the germline V gene. CDR3 length equals 15 residues. With V trimmed by 4 bases and J by 4 bases, 8 bases remained unmatched. The CDR3 reads CASSPSGTGLETQYF. The CDR3 bases are TGCGCCAGCAGCCCCTCCGGGACAGGGTTAGAGACCCAGTACTTC.

The chain uses TRBV10-3 and TRBJ1-5, with D tentatively TRBD1 (6 bases). Deletions cut 2 bases from V and 3 bases from J, with 14 bases between. The V gene's germline CDR1 is ENHRY and CDR2 SYGVKD. This CDR3 comprises 16 residues. The CDR3 loop is CAISESRGRNNQPQHF. CDR3 bases: TGTGCCATCAGTGAGAGCAGGGGAAGGAACAATCAGCCCCAGCATTTT.

The V gene is TRBV29-1, the J gene TRBJ2-1; 7 bases match TRBD2. Germline loops: CDR1 SQVTM, CDR2 ANQGSEA. This CDR3 is 14 amino acids long. V shed 6 bases, J shed 3 bases, and the junction held 8 bases outside the gene matches. CDR3 DNA sequence: TGCAGCGTGAGTCAGCGGGGCCGCTACAATGAGCAGTTCTTC. Translated: CSVSQRGRYNEQFF.

The chain is built from TRBV7-6 and TRBJ2-7, with TRBD1 matching 7 bases. Germline trimming cut 5 bases from V and 4 bases from J; bases unmatched to any gene: 11. Germline CDR1 is SGHVS and CDR2 is FNYEAQ. The CDR3 totals 15 residues. The CDR3 region has the DNA TGTGCCAGCAGCATCCGGACAGGTGGGGTGTACGAGCAGTACTTC. It yields the protein CASSIRTGGVYEQYF.